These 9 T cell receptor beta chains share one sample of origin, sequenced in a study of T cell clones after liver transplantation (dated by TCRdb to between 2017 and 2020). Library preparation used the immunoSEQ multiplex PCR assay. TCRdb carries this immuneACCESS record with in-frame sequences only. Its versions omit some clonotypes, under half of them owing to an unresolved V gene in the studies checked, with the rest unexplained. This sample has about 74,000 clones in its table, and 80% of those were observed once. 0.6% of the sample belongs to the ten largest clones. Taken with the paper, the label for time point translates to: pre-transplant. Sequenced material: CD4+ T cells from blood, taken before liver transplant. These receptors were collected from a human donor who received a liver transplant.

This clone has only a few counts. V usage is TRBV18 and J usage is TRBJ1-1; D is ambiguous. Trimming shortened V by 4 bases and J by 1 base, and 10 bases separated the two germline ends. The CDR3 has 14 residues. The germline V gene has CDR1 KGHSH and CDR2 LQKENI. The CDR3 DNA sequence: TGTGCCAGCTCACTTTCAGGAGGGAACACTGAAGCTTTCTTT. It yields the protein CASSLSGGNTEAFF. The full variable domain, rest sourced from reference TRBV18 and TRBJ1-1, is NAGVMQNPRHLVRRRGQEARLRCSPMKGHSHVYWYRQLPEEGLKFMVYLQKENIIDESGMPKERFSAEFPKEGPSILRIQQVVRGDSAAYFCASSLSGGNTEAFFGQGTRLTVV.

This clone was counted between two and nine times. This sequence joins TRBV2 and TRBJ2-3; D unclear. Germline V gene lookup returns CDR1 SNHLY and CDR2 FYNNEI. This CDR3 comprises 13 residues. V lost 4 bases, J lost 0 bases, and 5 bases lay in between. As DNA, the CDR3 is TGTGCCAGCAGTGCCCAGAGCACAGATACGCAGTATTTT. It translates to CASSAQSTDTQYF.

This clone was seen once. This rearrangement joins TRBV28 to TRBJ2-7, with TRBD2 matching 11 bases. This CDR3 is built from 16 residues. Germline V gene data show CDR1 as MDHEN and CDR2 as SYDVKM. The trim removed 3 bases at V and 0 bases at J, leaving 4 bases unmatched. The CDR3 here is CASSFTSGSSSYEQYF. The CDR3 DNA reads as TGTGCCAGCAGTTTTACTAGCGGGAGTAGCTCCTACGAGCAGTACTTC. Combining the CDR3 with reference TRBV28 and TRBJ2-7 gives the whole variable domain DVKVTQSSRYLVKRTGEKVFLECVQDMDHENMFWYRQDPGLGLRLIYFSYDVKMKEKGDIPEGYSVSREKKERFSLILESASTNQTSMYLCASSFTSGSSSYEQYFGPGTRLTVT.

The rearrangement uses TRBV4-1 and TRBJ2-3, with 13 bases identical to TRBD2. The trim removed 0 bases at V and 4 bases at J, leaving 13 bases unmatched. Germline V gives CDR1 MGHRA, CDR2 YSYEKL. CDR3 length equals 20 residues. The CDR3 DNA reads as TGCGCCAGCAGCCAAGATTCTGGACTAGCGGGAGTGGGGTCGGCAGATACGCAGTATTTT. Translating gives CASSQDSGLAGVGSADTQYF.

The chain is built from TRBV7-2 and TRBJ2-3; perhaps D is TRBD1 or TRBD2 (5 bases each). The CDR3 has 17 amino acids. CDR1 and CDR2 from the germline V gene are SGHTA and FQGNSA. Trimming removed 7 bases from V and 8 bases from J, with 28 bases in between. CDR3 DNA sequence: TGTGCCAGCACCGCGATTCCGGGACGAACAAAGATCGGTACGCAGTATTTT. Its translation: CASTAIPGRTKIGTQYF. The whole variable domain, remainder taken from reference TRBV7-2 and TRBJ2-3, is GAGVSQSPSNKVTEKGKDVELRCDPISGHTALYWYRQSLGQGLEFLIYFQGNSAPDKSGLPSDRFSAERTGGSVSTLTIQRTQQEDSAVYLCASTAIPGRTKIGTQYFGPGTRLTVL.

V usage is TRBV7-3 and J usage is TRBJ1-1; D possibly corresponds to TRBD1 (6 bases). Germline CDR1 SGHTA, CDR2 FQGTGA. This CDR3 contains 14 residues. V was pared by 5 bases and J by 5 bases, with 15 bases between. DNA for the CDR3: TGTGCCAGCAGCCGGGGGCCGGGTAGTACTGAAGCTTTCTTT. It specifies CASSRGPGSTEAFF.

CDR3 coding DNA: TGTGCCATCAGTGGGGGGAACACTGAAGCTTTCTTT. Amino acid sequence: CAISGGNTEAFF. The chain recombines TRBV10-3 with TRBJ1-1; D unclear. CDR3 length: 12 amino acids. V lost 4 bases to trimming and J lost 1 base, with 4 bases between them. Germline-derived CDR1 and CDR2 are ENHRY and SYGVKD.

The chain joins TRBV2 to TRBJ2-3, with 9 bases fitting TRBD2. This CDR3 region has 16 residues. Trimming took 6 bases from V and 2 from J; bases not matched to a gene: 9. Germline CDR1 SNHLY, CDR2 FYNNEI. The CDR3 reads CASRELAGAITDTQYF. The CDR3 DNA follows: TGTGCCAGCAGAGAGTTAGCGGGAGCGATCACAGATACGCAGTATTTT.

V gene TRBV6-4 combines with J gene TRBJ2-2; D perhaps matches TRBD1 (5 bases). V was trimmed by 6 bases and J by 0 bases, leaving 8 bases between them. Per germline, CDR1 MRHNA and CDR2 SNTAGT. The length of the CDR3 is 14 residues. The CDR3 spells CASRKGSNTGELFF. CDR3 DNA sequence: TGTGCCAGCAGGAAGGGGTCGAACACCGGGGAGCTGTTTTTT.